This record concerns one TCR beta chain sequence. The sample belongs to a study of blood T cell repertoires in COVID-19. The assay was immunoSEQ multiplex PCR, and TCRdb's table has in-frame clones only and misses some. This sample has 55,000 to 80,000 clones, with about 76% found just once. Germline V CDR1 and CDR2: SGDLS, YYNGEE. The length of the CDR3 is 15 residues. The V end lost 0 bases, the J end lost 2 bases, and 11 bases lay between the germline ends. This clonotype originated in a human donor in a cohort sampled during active COVID-19. The V and J genes are TRBV9 and TRBJ1-1, with no clear D. Material for sequencing was peripheral blood. The CDR3 sequence: CASSVGNSLNTEAFF. In DNA form, the CDR3 reads TGTGCCAGCAGCGTAGGAAACAGCCTAAACACTGAAGCTTTCTTT. Combining the CDR3 with reference TRBV9 and TRBJ1-1 gives the whole variable domain DSGVTQTPKHLITATGQRVTLRCSPRSGDLSVYWYQQSLDQGLQFLIQYYNGEERAKGNILERFSAQQFPDLHSELNLSSLELGDSALYFCASSVGNSLNTEAFFGQGTRLTVV.